The 10 T cell receptor beta chains presented below share a single source sample, sequenced in a study of pediatric ulcerative colitis. During colonoscopy, one to two rectal pinch biopsies were collected. The method was immunoSEQ multiplex PCR; TCRdb's version includes in-frame clones alone and lacks a portion of them. The sample records tens of thousands of clones, about 80% being singletons. The sample taken for sequencing was gut tissue. The receptors were gathered from a boy between 10 and 17 years old with moderate ulcerative colitis.

The CDR3 here is CASSYGSTDTQYF. CDR3 nucleotides: TGTGCCAGCAGTTACGGATCCACAGATACGCAGTATTTT. The chain employs TRBV25-1 and TRBJ2-3; D gene ambiguous. Germline values: CDR1 MGHDK, CDR2 SYGVNS. The germline V and J ends were trimmed by 5 bases and 2 bases, with 8 bases remaining between them. This CDR3 has 13 residues.

This chain connects TRBV21-1 to TRBJ2-7; TRBD1 is the table's D call, not checked against the DNA. TRBV21-1 is tagged as a pseudogene. The CDR3 loop spans 13 amino acids. The CDR3 loop is CASSTDSLYEQYF. The CDR3 bases are TGTGCCAGCAGCACCGACAGTCTCTACGAGCAGTACTTC.

CDR3 sequence: CASSGFYEQYF. The CDR3 DNA follows: TGTGCCAGCAGCGGATTTTACGAGCAGTACTTC. V gene TRBV2 combines with J gene TRBJ2-7; D remains unclear. V was trimmed by 6 bases and J by 4 bases, leaving 7 bases between them. In germline, CDR1 is SNHLY, CDR2 FYNNEI. The CDR3 is 11 amino acids.

This chain uses TRBV7-2 with TRBJ2-7; no reliable D call. CDR1 is SGHTA, CDR2 FQGNSA, per germline. This CDR3 spans 12 amino acids. V was shortened by 4 bases and J by 4 bases, with 8 bases between the two germline ends. This chain's CDR3 is CASSSVGYEQYF. In DNA, the CDR3 is TGTGCCAGCAGCTCCGTGGGATACGAGCAGTACTTC.

This chain uses TRBV18 with TRBJ1-2; 10 bases line up with TRBD1. In germline, CDR1 is KGHSH, CDR2 LQKENI. V gave up 6 bases and J gave up 2 bases; unmatched junction bases: 9. This CDR3 is built from 16 residues. CDR3 sequence reads: CASSPGTGVGNYGYTF. The CDR3 DNA reads as TGTGCCAGCTCCCCCGGGACAGGGGTCGGGAACTATGGCTACACCTTC.

The rearrangement links TRBV7-9 to TRBJ2-2; D gene unclear. There are 15 residues in the CDR3. V was shortened by 6 bases and J by 3 bases, with 14 bases between the two germline ends. Germline CDR1 and CDR2: SEHNR and FQNEAQ (reference sequence). CDR3 amino acids: CASRPQWADTGELFF. CDR3 sequence (DNA): TGTGCCAGCAGACCCCAGTGGGCGGACACCGGGGAGCTGTTTTTT.

This clone has only one observation. This chain uses TRBV19 with TRBJ2-7, with 7 positions matching TRBD1. V lost 2 bases to trimming and J lost 5 bases; unmatched junction nucleotides: 12. The CDR3 contains 16 residues. Per the germline V gene, CDR1 is LNHDA and CDR2 is SQIVND (reference sequence). The CDR3: CASSIFWDSERDEQYF. CDR3 sequence (DNA): TGTGCCAGTAGTATATTTTGGGACAGTGAACGTGACGAGCAGTACTTC.

Worth noting for this clone: Other DNA sequences within the sample encode an identical CDR3. The J gene is TRBJ2-1, the V gene TRBV5-1; no clear D. CDR1 SGHRS and CDR2 YFSETQ come from the germline V gene. V lost 0 bases, J lost 4 bases, and 8 bases lay in between. This CDR3 spans 14 amino acids. The CDR3, as DNA: TGCGCCAGCAGCTTGGCCGGTAGGTACAATGAGCAGTTCTTC. Translated: CASSLAGRYNEQFF.

The chain uses TRBV5-5 and TRBJ2-2; D remains ambiguous. Germline V gene sequence: CDR1 SGHKS, CDR2 YYEKEE (reference sequence). Trimming pared 0 bases from V and 7 bases from J, leaving 10 bases between. The CDR3 is 14 amino acids. CDR3 loop: CASSLAPVGGELFF. The CDR3 DNA reads TGTGCCAGCAGCTTGGCACCAGTTGGCGGGGAGCTGTTTTTT.

The chain joins TRBV11-3 to TRBJ1-1; TRBD1 might be the D (6 bases). V lost 7 bases, J lost 4 bases, and 16 bases lay in between. The CDR3 is 14 amino acids. From germline, CDR1 is SGHNT and CDR2 YENEEA. In DNA form, the CDR3 reads TGTGCCAGCACCATAGGGGGAGGGATCACTGAAGCTTTCTTT. It codes for CASTIGGGITEAFF.